Below, 15 T cell receptor beta chains from the same sample are listed, as sequenced in a study of T-cell reconstitution after alpha-beta-depleted transplantation in children. Researchers prepared the TCRbeta library using unique molecular identifiers, the study reports. In TCRdb, the PCR reads were re-called with MiXCR into one record per CDR3 protein. The sample holds about 500,000 distinct CDR3 sequences, about an eighth seen once. The material was PBMCs, mostly from graft donor cells, obtained 180 days after TCRalphabeta/CD19-depleted stem cell transplant. All receptors come from a female patient between 2 and 10 years old who had a stem cell transplant for aplastic anemia, so the T cells may come from the graft donor.

V gene TRBV5-6 combines with J gene TRBJ2-5; D unclear. V was cut by 6 bases and J by 1 base, with 7 bases left in between. The CDR3 consists of 12 residues. Germline CDR1 SGHDT, CDR2 YYEEEE. The CDR3 bases are TGTGCCAGCACTGGACCCCAAGAGACCCAGTACTTC. Its protein is CASTGPQETQYF. Full variable domain (missing parts from reference TRBV5-6 and TRBJ2-5): DAGVTQSPTHLIKTRGQQVTLRCSPKSGHDTVSWYQQALGQGPQFIFQYYEEEERQRGNFPDRFSGHQFPNYSSELNVNALLLGDSALYLCASTGPQETQYFGPGTRLLVL.

The table lists this clonotype with a few counts. The chain recombines TRBV27 with TRBJ2-3, with unresolved D. Between the trimmed V and J ends, which lost 5 bases and 5 bases, there was a span of 17 bases. The CDR3 sequence is 15 residues long. Germline V gene lookup returns CDR1 MNHEY and CDR2 SMNVEV (reference sequence). The CDR3 sequence is CASSLDGAQEDTQYF. CDR3 in DNA: TGTGCCAGCAGTCTGGATGGTGCCCAAGAAGATACGCAGTATTTT.

Many counts were recorded for this clonotype. The J gene is TRBJ1-2, the V gene TRBV4-3, with 7 bases matching TRBD1. This CDR3 region has 17 residues. V lost 1 base and J lost 4; bases outside the gene matches: 12. Germline V gives CDR1 LGHNA, CDR2 YSLEER. The CDR3 region has the DNA TGCGCCAGCAGCCAAGGCTCCCGGGACAGAGACGCCTATGGCTACACCTTC. Protein sequence: CASSQGSRDRDAYGYTF.

This clonotype was picked up many times. CDR3 protein: CSASGLAGAHEQFF. CDR3 DNA: TGCAGTGCTAGCGGACTAGCGGGAGCCCATGAGCAGTTCTTC. The rearrangement uses TRBV20-1 and TRBJ2-1; 13 bases are a match to TRBD2. CDR1 is DFQATT, CDR2 SNEGSKA, per germline (reference sequence). V trimming: 3 bases; J trimming: 8 bases; junction bases outside the gene matches: 4. The CDR3 runs 14 residues.

This clonotype has a handful of counts. The rearrangement links TRBV5-1 to TRBJ1-2; no firm D call. V lost 0 bases, J lost 6 bases, and 12 bases lay in between. CDR1 is SGHRS, CDR2 YFSETQ, per germline. The CDR3 contains 14 residues. CDR3 bases: TGCGCCAGCAGCTTGGGGGCTCGGGTAGATGGCTACACCTTC. Amino acids: CASSLGARVDGYTF.

The table lists this clonotype with a few counts. In DNA, the CDR3 is TGCGCCAGCAGACTGGGACCCCAGAGCTCCTACGAGCAGTACTTC. Amino acids: CASRLGPQSSYEQYF. V is TRBV5-1 and J is TRBJ2-7; D could derive from TRBD1 or TRBD2 (5 bases each). V was cut by 5 bases and J by 0 bases, with 15 bases left in between. The CDR3 covers 15 residues. Germline CDR1 is SGHRS and CDR2 is YFSETQ.

In this sample, this clonotype turned up many times. The chain joins TRBV20-1 to TRBJ1-1; TRBD1 matches at 7 bases. Germline trimming cut 5 bases from V and 0 bases from J; bases unmatched to any gene: 3. Per germline, CDR1 DFQATT and CDR2 SNEGSKA (reference sequence). This CDR3 has 13 residues. The DNA of the CDR3 is TGCAGTGCTCCGGGACAGTTGAACACTGAAGCTTTCTTT. It specifies CSAPGQLNTEAFF.

The rearrangement joins TRBV7-2 to TRBJ1-5; 8 bases are a match to TRBD1. Unmatched junction bases numbered 5, after V lost 6 bases and J lost 4 bases. The CDR3 spans 14 residues. Germline V gene sequence: CDR1 SGHTA, CDR2 FQGNSA. CDR3 protein: CASRQTGVNQPQHF. Written as DNA, the CDR3 is TGTGCCAGCAGACAGACAGGGGTAAATCAGCCCCAGCATTTT.

The V gene is TRBV10-2, the J gene TRBJ1-2; D possibly corresponds to TRBD1 (6 bases). The CDR3 spans 17 residues. Trimming removed 4 bases from V and 4 bases from J, with 22 bases in between. Germline loops: CDR1 WSHSY, CDR2 SAAADI. CDR3 amino acids: CASSVSGGAYVGYGYTF. As DNA, the CDR3 is TGCGCCAGCAGTGTGTCGGGGGGCGCGTACGTTGGCTATGGCTACACCTTC.

This clonotype has just a few counts. The chain employs TRBV12-3 or TRBV12-4 and TRBJ2-7; 9 bases match TRBD1. V lost 7 bases to trimming and J lost 7 bases; unmatched junction nucleotides: 11. The CDR3 totals 14 residues. This CDR3 is CASTTGGLVGEQYF. The DNA of the CDR3 is TGTGCCAGCACCACAGGGGGCCTAGTTGGGGAGCAGTACTTC.

The CDR3 is CASSTPGPANTGELFF. CDR3 in DNA: TGTGCCAGCAGTACCCCAGGCCCTGCGAACACCGGGGAGCTGTTTTTT. The chain carries TRBV27 and TRBJ2-2; no firm D call. Trimming cost V 5 bases and J 0 bases, with 13 bases left between them. Looked up from germline, CDR1 is MNHEY and CDR2 is SMNVEV (reference sequence). The CDR3 sequence is 16 residues long.

The gene calls are TRBV10-3 and TRBJ2-1; D ambiguous. Germline loops: CDR1 ENHRY, CDR2 SYGVKD. V lost 6 bases, J lost 7 bases, and 10 bases lay in between. There are 12 residues in the CDR3. The chain's CDR3 is CAISFIGNEQFF. Written as DNA, the CDR3 is TGTGCCATCAGCTTCATAGGGAATGAGCAGTTCTTC.

The chain carries TRBV5-1 and TRBJ1-5; no definite D call. CDR1 and CDR2 from the germline V gene are SGHRS and YFSETQ. V lost 2 bases and J lost 3, with 6 bases in between. The CDR3 has 13 amino acids. The CDR3 loop reads CASSFKPNQPQHF. CDR3 coding DNA: TGCGCCAGCAGCTTTAAGCCCAATCAGCCCCAGCATTTT.

This clonotype was recorded a few times. The rearrangement uses TRBV28 and TRBJ2-3; D may match TRBD1 or TRBD2 (6 bases each). CDR3 length: 18 amino acids. V lost 6 bases, J lost 6 bases, and 28 bases lay in between. CDR1 is MDHEN and CDR2 is SYDVKM in the germline V gene. The CDR3 sequence is CASSSGWGRDQPEDTQYF. The CDR3 DNA reads TGTGCCAGCAGCAGCGGGTGGGGGCGGGACCAGCCGGAGGATACGCAGTATTTT. Based on the CDR3 plus reference TRBV28 and TRBJ2-3, the full variable domain is DVKVTQSSRYLVKRTGEKVFLECVQDMDHENMFWYRQDPGLGLRLIYFSYDVKMKEKGDIPEGYSVSREKKERFSLILESASTNQTSMYLCASSSGWGRDQPEDTQYFGPGTRLTVL.

This clonotype was counted between two and nine times. The gene calls are TRBV7-9 and TRBJ1-2; TRBD1 might be the D (5 bases). The germline CDR1 and CDR2 sequences are SEHNR and FQNEAQ (reference sequence). The CDR3 totals 13 residues. V dropped 6 bases and J dropped 4 bases, with 12 bases sitting between them. Here the CDR3 reads CASRPQGSYGYTF. CDR3 nucleotides: TGTGCCAGCAGGCCTCAGGGATCCTATGGCTACACCTTC.